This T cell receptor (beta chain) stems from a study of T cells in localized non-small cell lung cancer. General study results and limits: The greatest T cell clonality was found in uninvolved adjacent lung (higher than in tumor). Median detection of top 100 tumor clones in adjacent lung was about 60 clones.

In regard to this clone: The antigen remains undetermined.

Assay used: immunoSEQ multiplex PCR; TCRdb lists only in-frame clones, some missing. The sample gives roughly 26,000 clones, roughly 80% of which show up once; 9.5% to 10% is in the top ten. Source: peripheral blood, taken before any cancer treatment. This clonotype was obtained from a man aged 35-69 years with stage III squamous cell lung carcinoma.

The CDR3 sequence is CASSDFSGAQETQYF. The CDR3 coding sequence is TGTGCCAGCAGTGATTTTAGCGGGGCGCAAGAGACCCAGTACTTC. The chain couples TRBV6-1 to TRBJ2-5, with TRBD2 matching 8 bases. After removal of 3 bases from V and 2 bases from J, the junction contained 5 bases not matched to a gene. Germline loops: CDR1 MNHNS, CDR2 SASEGT. The CDR3 loop spans 15 amino acids.